The 24 T cell receptor beta chains below come from one sample, sequenced in a study of T cells after yellow fever vaccination. TCRdb fed the 5' RACE reads into MiXCR, producing one record per CDR3 protein. The table has roughly 240,000 distinct CDR3 sequences, 6.5% to 7.5% seen once; the top ten hold roughly 1%. Sample: CD4+ T cells sorted from PBMCs, taken on the day of the yellow fever booster vaccination. These receptors all come from a man under 40 who received the YFV17D yellow fever vaccine.

This clonotype was recorded at least ten times. The rearrangement links TRBV20-1 to TRBJ2-1; 13 nucleotides agree with TRBD2. CDR1 is DFQATT and CDR2 is SNEGSKA in the germline V gene (reference sequence). This CDR3 has 15 amino acids. V lost 2 bases, J lost 8 bases, and 6 bases stayed unmatched. The CDR3 sequence is CSARRTSGSSHEQFF. The CDR3 DNA reads TGCAGTGCTAGACGGACTAGCGGGAGTTCCCATGAGCAGTTCTTC.

V and J are TRBV5-1 and TRBJ2-1; D not certain. CDR3 length equals 17 residues. Looked up from germline, CDR1 is SGHRS and CDR2 is YFSETQ. The V end was cut by 0 bases, the J end by 3 bases, with 16 bases between. CDR3 nucleotide sequence: TGCGCCAGCAGCTTGGGACCTTGGGGTCCAAGCTACAATGAGCAGTTCTTC. This translates into CASSLGPWGPSYNEQFF.

Details on this clonotype: A much larger clone sits a single nucleotide away, making a read error possible. The chain is built from TRBV5-5 and TRBJ2-5; perhaps D is TRBD1 or TRBD2 (6 bases each). This CDR3 spans 14 amino acids. Looked up from germline, CDR1 is SGHKS and CDR2 is YYEKEE (reference sequence). CDR3: CAGSLEGDQETQYF. The DNA of the CDR3 is TGTGCCGGCAGCTTGGAGGGGGACCAAGAGACCCAGTACTTC.

The chain has TRBV11-2 and TRBJ1-1, with D maybe TRBD1 (5 bases). Trimming took 4 bases from V and 2 from J, leaving 11 bases between them. The CDR3 length is 14 residues. Germline V gives CDR1 SGHAT, CDR2 FQNNGV. The CDR3: CASSYRDRNTEAFF. The CDR3 coding sequence is TGTGCCAGCAGCTACCGGGACCGCAACACTGAAGCTTTCTTT.

This clonotype has a count of ten or more. A junction end diverges from the germline sequence, so it may reflect a read error. The V call is TRBV3-1, the J call TRBJ1-1, with a possible D match to TRBD1 (5 bases). The CDR3 has 14 amino acids. Germline-derived CDR1 and CDR2 are LGHDT and YNNKEL (reference sequence). DNA of the CDR3: TGTGCCAGTAGCCGGGTCGGGGGGACGACTGAAGCTTTCTTT. It is translated as CASSRVGGTTEAFF. Full variable domain (remainder filled in from reference TRBV3-1 and TRBJ1-1): DTAVSQTPKYLVTQMGNDKSIKCEQNLGHDTMYWYKQDSKKFLKIMFSYNNKELIINETVPNRFSPKSPDKAHLNLHINSLELGDSAVYFCASSRVGGTTEAFFGQGTRLTVV.

The chain is built from TRBV9 and TRBJ2-7; 11 bases match TRBD2. V shed 1 base and J 4 bases; nucleotides not matched to a gene: 4. Germline V gene lookup returns CDR1 SGDLS and CDR2 YYNGEE. This CDR3 region has 15 residues. The CDR3 DNA is TGTGCCAGCAGCGTAACTAGCGGGAGTATTTACGAGCAGTACTTC. It is translated as CASSVTSGSIYEQYF.

This clonotype was observed many times. The genes are TRBV24-1 and TRBJ2-7, with D perhaps matching TRBD2 (6 bases). The CDR3 covers 15 residues. The V gene's germline CDR1 is KGHDR and CDR2 SFDVKD. The V end lost 3 bases, the J end lost 5 bases, and 16 bases lay between the germline ends. For the CDR3, the DNA is TGTGCCACCAGTGATCGCGGGACGGCGTTCCACGAGCAGTACTTC. The encoded protein is CATSDRGTAFHEQYF.

The CDR3 protein is CSVEDNYGYTF. Here the CDR3 DNA reads TGCAGCGTTGAAGATAACTATGGCTACACCTTC. The chain joins TRBV29-1 to TRBJ1-2; D is unclear. The CDR3 runs to 11 residues. The V gene lost 0 bases and the J gene lost 1 base, with 0 bases spanning the gap. Germline loops: CDR1 SQVTM, CDR2 ANQGSEA.

The chain links TRBV5-4 to TRBJ1-1; D is perhaps TRBD1 (5 bases). The CDR3 loop spans 14 amino acids. The V gene lost 2 bases and the J gene lost 0 bases, with 8 bases spanning the gap. CDR1 is SGHNT, CDR2 YYREEE, per germline (reference sequence). CDR3 loop: CASSFDSLNTEAFF. As DNA, the CDR3 is TGTGCCAGCAGCTTTGACAGTTTGAACACTGAAGCTTTCTTT.

This clonotype was seen more than once but under ten times. The chain combines TRBV2 with TRBJ2-7, with D perhaps matching TRBD1 (5 bases). Trimming shortened V by 2 bases and J by 6 bases, and 14 bases separated the two germline ends. CDR3 length equals 14 residues. Germline loops: CDR1 SNHLY, CDR2 FYNNEI. The CDR3 region is CASSEQGGLPEQYF. The CDR3 region has the DNA TGTGCCAGCAGTGAACAGGGTGGGCTCCCCGAGCAGTACTTC.

This chain links TRBV5-1 with TRBJ1-4; maybe TRBD1 (5 bases). CDR3 length: 14 residues. The V end was cut by 4 bases, the J end by 7 bases, with 14 bases between. Looked up from germline, CDR1 is SGHRS and CDR2 is YFSETQ. The CDR3 region is CASSTTSGGEKLFF. CDR3 bases: TGCGCCAGCAGCACGACATCCGGGGGTGAAAAACTGTTTTTT.

The V and J genes are TRBV6-2 or TRBV6-3 and TRBJ2-7, with D tentatively TRBD1 or TRBD2 (5 bases each). Germline loops: CDR1 MNHEY, CDR2 SVGEGT. The CDR3 loop spans 15 amino acids. V was trimmed by 5 bases and J by 0 bases, leaving 14 bases between them. Written as DNA, the CDR3 is TGTGCCAGCAGTACAGGCGACTACATCTCCTACGAGCAGTACTTC. Translation: CASSTGDYISYEQYF.

The chain employs TRBV4-3 and TRBJ1-4, with D maybe TRBD1 (6 bases). The V end lost 0 bases, the J end lost 8 bases, and 10 bases lay between the germline ends. This CDR3 comprises 14 residues. CDR1 LGHNA and CDR2 YSLEER come from the germline V gene. The DNA of the CDR3 is TGCGCCAGCAGCCAAGAGGGACACGCCGAAAAACTGTTTTTT. Translation: CASSQEGHAEKLFF.

Only a few counts were recorded for this clonotype. The genes are TRBV6-1 and TRBJ1-1; D perhaps matches TRBD1 (6 bases). Germline assignment: CDR1 MNHNS and CDR2 SASEGT. V was trimmed by 7 bases and J by 4 bases, leaving 19 bases between them. The CDR3 length is 15 residues. The CDR3 is CASTPMAGEGTEAFF. The CDR3 nucleotides read TGTGCCAGCACCCCTATGGCAGGGGAGGGCACTGAAGCTTTCTTT.

This clonotype was picked up a small number of times. CDR3 protein: CASSLFDRGALAGGSNEQFF. CDR3 coding DNA: TGTGCCAGCAGCTTATTTGACAGGGGTGCACTAGCGGGAGGGTCCAATGAGCAGTTCTTC. This chain links TRBV7-8 with TRBJ2-1; 13 bases map to TRBD2. V dropped 2 bases and J dropped 6; count of bases not matched to a gene: 16. From germline, CDR1 is SGHVS and CDR2 FQNEAQ. The CDR3 is 20 residues long.

This chain links TRBV27 with TRBJ1-5, with TRBD1 matching 7 bases. Germline CDR1 MNHEY, CDR2 SMNVEV (reference sequence). J gave up 5 bases and V 2 bases, and 6 bases lay outside the gene matches. This CDR3 spans 15 amino acids. Here the CDR3 DNA reads TGTGCCAGCAGTTTACAGACAGGGCGTGATCAGCCCCAGCATTTT. This sequence encodes CASSLQTGRDQPQHF.

J is TRBJ1-4 and V is TRBV20-1; no definite D call. This CDR3 has 13 residues. The germline CDR1 and CDR2 sequences are DFQATT and SNEGSKA (reference sequence). Deletions cut 5 bases from V and 4 bases from J, with 11 bases between. CDR3 sequence: CSAGQNINEKLFF. CDR3 DNA: TGCAGTGCTGGCCAGAACATTAATGAAAAACTGTTTTTT.

This clonotype came up many times. V and J are TRBV12-3 or TRBV12-4 and TRBJ2-7; 9 nucleotides match TRBD2. The ends lost 5 bases at V and 5 bases at J; junction bases unmatched: 10. CDR3 length: 15 residues. The CDR3 loop reads CASSPLLAGVNEQYF. The CDR3 DNA follows: TGTGCCAGCAGTCCCCTGTTAGCGGGAGTTAACGAGCAGTACTTC.

This clonotype appeared many times. V gene TRBV12-3 or TRBV12-4 combines with J gene TRBJ2-5; D is possibly TRBD1 (5 bases). This CDR3 has 13 residues. V dropped 3 bases and J dropped 3 bases, with 8 bases sitting between them. Written as DNA, the CDR3 is TGTGCCAGCAGTTTTAGGGGTGAAGAGACCCAGTACTTC. Translating gives CASSFRGEETQYF.

The sample holds many counts of this clonotype. The V call is TRBV20-1, the J call TRBJ2-3; D is perhaps TRBD2 (6 bases). CDR1 is DFQATT and CDR2 is SNEGSKA in the germline V gene (reference sequence). Trimming took 0 bases from V and 10 from J, leaving 14 bases between them. This CDR3 is 13 amino acids long. The CDR3 bases are TGCAGTGCTAGAGATTGGCTAGCGCCATCGCAGTATTTT. Translated, it gives CSARDWLAPSQYF.

This clonotype was counted at least ten times. The chain has TRBV4-3 and TRBJ2-3; a possible D gene is TRBD2 (6 bases). Germline loops: CDR1 LGHNA, CDR2 YSLEER. The CDR3 length is 16 residues. Trimming stripped 0 bases from V and 6 bases from J, with 16 bases between. This chain's CDR3 is CASSQEWRASGDTQYF. CDR3 bases: TGCGCCAGCAGCCAAGAATGGAGGGCCTCCGGGGATACGCAGTATTTT.

V is TRBV19 and J is TRBJ1-5; no reliable D call. Germline-derived CDR1 and CDR2 are LNHDA and SQIVND (reference sequence). Trimming removed 10 bases from V and 5 bases from J, with 21 bases in between. The CDR3 spans 15 residues. The CDR3 spells CATGPAAGVDQPQHF. CDR3 coding DNA: TGTGCCACGGGCCCCGCGGCAGGCGTTGATCAGCCCCAGCATTTT.

There are many counts of this clonotype. The chain uses TRBV6-6 and TRBJ2-3, with a weak D call TRBD1 (6 bases). Germline V lookup: CDR1 MNHNY, CDR2 SVGAGI (reference sequence). CDR3 length: 13 amino acids. The V gene lost 7 bases and the J gene lost 5 bases, with 13 bases spanning the gap. CDR3: CASKRQGQDTQYF. DNA of the CDR3: TGTGCCAGCAAGAGGCAGGGGCAAGATACGCAGTATTTT.

This clonotype showed up just a few times. This chain links TRBV7-9 with TRBJ1-2; the D is unclear. CDR3 size: 14 residues. V lost 1 base to trimming and J lost 9 bases, with 15 bases between them. Germline V gene data show CDR1 as SEHNR and CDR2 as FQNEAQ (reference sequence). This chain's CDR3 is CASSLESNPPSYTF. The CDR3 DNA follows: TGTGCCAGCAGCTTAGAATCTAACCCCCCGAGCTACACCTTC.